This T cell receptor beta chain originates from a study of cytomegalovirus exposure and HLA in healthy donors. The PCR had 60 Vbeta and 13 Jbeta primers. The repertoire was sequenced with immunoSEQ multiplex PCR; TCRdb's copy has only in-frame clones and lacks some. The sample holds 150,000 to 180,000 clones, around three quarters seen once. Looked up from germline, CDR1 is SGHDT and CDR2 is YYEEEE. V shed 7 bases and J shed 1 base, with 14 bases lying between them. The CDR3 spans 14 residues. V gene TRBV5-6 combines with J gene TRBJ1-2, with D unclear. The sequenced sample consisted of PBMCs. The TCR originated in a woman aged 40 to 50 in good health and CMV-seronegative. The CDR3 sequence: CASAGGRVNYGYTF. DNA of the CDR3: TGTGCCAGCGCCGGAGGGAGGGTTAACTATGGCTACACCTTC.